What follows are 23 T cell receptor beta chains derived from one specimen sequenced in a study of blood T cell repertoires in COVID-19. Sequencing was performed with immunoSEQ multiplex PCR; in TCRdb, only in-frame clones are kept and a portion is missing. This sample yields approximately 12,000 clones, of which roughly four fifths are seen a single time; less than 5% belongs to the top ten. The sample consisted of peripheral blood. The receptor set was obtained from a woman in her sixties or seventies with acute or convalescent COVID-19.

The chain has TRBV6-1 and TRBJ2-3; 11 positions agree with TRBD2. In germline, CDR1 is MNHNS, CDR2 SASEGT. V shed 2 bases and J 5 bases; nucleotides not matched to a gene: 12. The CDR3 runs to 18 residues. The CDR3 DNA is TGTGCCAGCAGTGAAATGGGATCTAGCGGGGGGTTCCTAGATACGCAGTATTTT. It specifies CASSEMGSSGGFLDTQYF.

This sequence joins TRBV7-3 and TRBJ2-1, with D maybe TRBD1 (5 bases). Between the trimmed V and J ends, which lost 0 bases and 4 bases, there was a span of 13 bases. The germline CDR1 and CDR2 sequences are SGHTA and FQGTGA. The CDR3 has 16 amino acids. The CDR3 DNA reads TGTGCCAGCAGCTTAACGGACACCCCTACTTACAATGAGCAGTTCTTC. Translated, it gives CASSLTDTPTYNEQFF.

The rearrangement joins TRBV28 to TRBJ2-7; 7 positions agree with TRBD1. V lost 5 bases to trimming and J lost 4 bases; unmatched junction nucleotides: 14. Germline loops: CDR1 MDHEN, CDR2 SYDVKM. This CDR3 is built from 16 residues. The CDR3 is CASSPSTGQGVYEQYF. The CDR3, as DNA: TGTGCCAGCAGTCCAAGTACGGGGCAGGGGGTATACGAGCAGTACTTC.

In its sample, this clone was seen once. The chain combines TRBV3-1 (or the pseudogene TRBV3-2) with TRBJ1-1, with 8 bases that match TRBD1. There are 14 residues in the CDR3. The V and J ends lost 4 bases and 8 bases, in that order; junction bases with no gene match: 9. The V gene's germline CDR1 is LGHDT and CDR2 YNNKEL (reference sequence). For the CDR3, the DNA is TGTGCCAGCAGCCCACTGACAGGGGACGACGAAGCTTTCTTT. Protein: CASSPLTGDDEAFF.

Remarks on this clone: The same CDR3 also results from other DNA sequences found in this sample. The V and J genes are TRBV7-9 and TRBJ1-1; TRBD1 is a possible D gene (5 bases). The CDR3 runs 15 residues. CDR1 SEHNR and CDR2 FQNEAQ come from the germline V gene (reference sequence). V gave up 3 bases and J gave up 3 bases, with 14 bases separating them. CDR3 protein: CASSFGQGGDTEAFF. CDR3 nucleotides: TGTGCCAGCAGCTTCGGGCAGGGAGGGGACACTGAAGCTTTCTTT.

This chain uses TRBV29-1 with TRBJ1-1; tentative D call: TRBD1 (5 bases). The CDR3 is 13 amino acids. Trimming stripped 6 bases from V and 4 bases from J, with 15 bases between. Germline V gene lookup returns CDR1 SQVTM and CDR2 ANQGSEA. The CDR3 here is CSVTLTGGTEAFF. CDR3 coding DNA: TGCAGCGTCACTCTGACCGGGGGCACTGAAGCTTTCTTT.

This chain uses TRBV15 with TRBJ2-3; 9 positions match TRBD1. Unmatched junction bases numbered 5, after V lost 7 bases and J lost 3 bases. The CDR3 sequence is 14 residues long. Germline CDR1 reads LNHNV; CDR2 reads YYDKDF (reference sequence). CDR3 coding DNA: TGTGCCACCAAACAGGGACAGGGAACAGATACGCAGTATTTT. It encodes CATKQGQGTDTQYF.

V usage is TRBV7-3 and J usage is TRBJ2-6; a possible D gene is TRBD1 (5 bases). From germline, CDR1 is SGHTA and CDR2 FQGTGA. The CDR3 totals 19 residues. The V gene lost 2 bases and the J gene lost 1 base, with 18 bases spanning the gap. Here the CDR3 DNA reads TGTGCCAGCAGCTTATGGTTCGGCTCGACAGCATCTGGGGCCAACGTCCTGACTTTC. Its translation: CASSLWFGSTASGANVLTF.

The chain is built from TRBV7-9 and TRBJ2-3; possibly TRBD1 for D (6 bases). V was clipped by 4 bases and J by 0 bases, with 14 bases between them. The CDR3 contains 16 residues. Per germline, CDR1 SEHNR and CDR2 FQNEAQ (reference sequence). CDR3 in amino acids: CASSSGHSSSTDTQYF. The DNA of the CDR3 is TGTGCCAGCAGCTCGGGACACAGCTCTAGCACAGATACGCAGTATTTT.

By sample fraction, this clone is medium-sized. The V gene is TRBV6-5, the J gene TRBJ1-4; 8 positions match TRBD1. The germline V gene has CDR1 MNHEY and CDR2 SVGAGI. V lost 6 bases, J lost 7 bases, and 10 bases stayed unmatched. This CDR3 region has 15 residues. The CDR3 sequence is CASRDDRGWGEKLFF. The CDR3, as DNA: TGTGCCAGCAGAGACGACAGGGGCTGGGGTGAAAAACTGTTTTTT.

This chain links TRBV29-1 with TRBJ1-2; D unresolved. This CDR3 region has 15 residues. Trimming removed 0 bases from V and 0 bases from J, with 11 bases in between. Germline V gene sequence: CDR1 SQVTM, CDR2 ANQGSEA. The CDR3 DNA sequence: TGCAGCGTTGAAGATCGGGTATCCTCTAACTATGGCTACACCTTC. Protein sequence: CSVEDRVSSNYGYTF.

A few counts support this clone. This sequence joins TRBV18 and TRBJ1-2; 7 bases align to TRBD1. The CDR3 totals 19 residues. V gave up 3 bases and J gave up 4 bases; unmatched junction bases: 20. Germline loops: CDR1 KGHSH, CDR2 LQKENI. CDR3 nucleotides: TGTGCCAGCTCACCCCGGACAGGCGCCGGGATGATTGAAGCCTATGGCTACACCTTC. Residues: CASSPRTGAGMIEAYGYTF. Supplemented by reference TRBV18 and TRBJ1-2, the full variable domain reads NAGVMQNPRHLVRRRGQEARLRCSPMKGHSHVYWYRQLPEEGLKFMVYLQKENIIDESGMPKERFSAEFPKEGPSILRIQQVVRGDSAAYFCASSPRTGAGMIEAYGYTFGSGTRLTVV.

This clone was observed a few times. The chain is built from TRBV27 and TRBJ1-5, with D hard to call. Trimming removed 5 bases at V and 0 bases at J, with 11 bases between. Germline values: CDR1 MNHEY, CDR2 SMNVEV (reference sequence). There are 15 residues in the CDR3. In DNA, the CDR3 is TGTGCCAGCAGTCCGGTAATGCTTAGCAATCAGCCCCAGCATTTT. This codes for CASSPVMLSNQPQHF.

V usage is TRBV12-3 or TRBV12-4 and J usage is TRBJ2-5; no reliable D call. The germline V and J ends were trimmed by 6 bases and 10 bases, with 15 bases remaining between them. The CDR3 contains 12 residues. The CDR3, as DNA: TGTGCCAGCAGGCCGGATAAGAGAGGCCAGTACTTC. Translated, it gives CASRPDKRGQYF.

This clone has only a few counts. The chain recombines TRBV11-2 with TRBJ1-4; D is perhaps TRBD1 (6 bases). V was trimmed by 1 base and J by 5 bases, leaving 17 bases between them. The germline CDR1 and CDR2 sequences are SGHAT and FQNNGV. The CDR3 totals 17 residues. The CDR3 is CASSLAPPDSSNEKLFF. The CDR3 bases are TGTGCCAGCAGCTTAGCCCCCCCGGACAGTTCAAATGAAAAACTGTTTTTT.

The CDR3 spells CASSFHREFPPEQYF. The CDR3 DNA reads TGTGCCAGCAGCTTTCACAGGGAATTCCCCCCCGAGCAGTACTTC. This chain uses TRBV7-9 with TRBJ2-7; TRBD1 is a possible D gene (6 bases). The CDR3 is 15 amino acids. Germline values: CDR1 SEHNR, CDR2 FQNEAQ (reference sequence). Deletions cut 3 bases from V and 6 bases from J, with 18 bases between.

The chain combines TRBV6-6 with TRBJ1-5; 8 bases align to TRBD1. CDR1 and CDR2 from the germline V gene are MNHNY and SVGAGI (reference sequence). The CDR3 is made up of 16 amino acids. V was pared by 6 bases and J by 0 bases, with 7 bases of the junction left unmatched. The CDR3 DNA reads as TGTGCCAGCAGCCTGACCGGGACAGGTAGCAATCAGCCCCAGCATTTT. Encoded protein: CASSLTGTGSNQPQHF.

V usage is TRBV5-1 and J usage is TRBJ1-2; 8 nucleotides agree with TRBD1. Germline lookup yields CDR1 SGHRS and CDR2 YFSETQ. The CDR3 is 12 amino acids. Unmatched junction bases numbered 3, after V lost 4 bases and J lost 7 bases. The DNA of the CDR3 is TGCGCCAGCAGCCCGGACAGGGTTGGCTACACCTTC. This codes for CASSPDRVGYTF. Complete variable domain (other parts from reference TRBV5-1 and TRBJ1-2): KAGVTQTPRYLIKTRGQQVTLSCSPISGHRSVSWYQQTPGQGLQFLFEYFSETQRNKGNFPGRFSGRQFSNSRSEMNVSTLELGDSALYLCASSPDRVGYTFGSGTRLTVV.

V is TRBV6-5 and J is TRBJ2-3; the D is unclear. Trimming left V 6 bases short and J 2 bases short, with 9 bases between. Germline CDR1 reads MNHEY; CDR2 reads SVGAGI. There are 13 residues in the CDR3. The CDR3, as DNA: TGTGCCAGCAGCCCCCCTGTCACAGATACGCAGTATTTT. Translating it yields CASSPPVTDTQYF.

The rearrangement links TRBV23-1 to TRBJ2-7; TRBD1 matches 8 bases. TRBV23-1 is identified as an open reading frame with a role that is uncertain. The CDR3 has 14 residues. Losses at the gene ends were 4 bases for V and 7 bases for J; bases not matched to a gene: 9. The CDR3 region is CASSRGQGTEEQYF. The CDR3 DNA reads as TGCGCCAGCAGTCGAGGACAGGGAACAGAAGAGCAGTACTTC.

V and J are TRBV7-5 and TRBJ2-3; TRBD2 was called by the table and not checked on the DNA. TRBV7-5 is classified as a pseudogene. The CDR3 extends over 16 amino acids. The CDR3 bases are TGTGCCAGAAGGCGGACTAGCGGGAGTAGCACAGATACGCAGTATTTT. The encoded protein is CARRRTSGSSTDTQYF.

This clone has a handful of counts. This chain uses TRBV10-1 with TRBJ2-1; a weak D match, TRBD1 (7 bases). Germline V gene sequence: CDR1 WNHNN, CDR2 SYGVQD (reference sequence). Trimming stripped 4 bases from V and 6 bases from J, with 13 bases between. This CDR3 spans 14 amino acids. The DNA of the CDR3 is TGCGCCAGCAGTGCTAACAGGGGAGGCAATGAGCAGTTCTTC. Protein product: CASSANRGGNEQFF.

This clone was counted only a few times. V gene TRBV7-9 combines with J gene TRBJ1-3, with D maybe TRBD1 (6 bases). This CDR3 is built from 14 residues. Germline V CDR1 and CDR2: SEHNR, FQNEAQ (reference sequence). Trimming took off 5 bases at V and 4 bases at J, with 12 bases between the two ends. The CDR3 region is CASSQQGLGNTIYF. DNA for the CDR3: TGTGCCAGCAGCCAACAGGGTTTGGGAAACACCATATATTTT. The whole variable domain, filled in from reference TRBV7-9 and TRBJ1-3, reads DTGVSQNPRHKITKRGQNVTFRCDPISEHNRLYWYRQTLGQGPEFLTYFQNEAQLEKSRLLSDRFSAERPKGSFSTLEIQRTEQGDSAMYLCASSQQGLGNTIYFGEGSWLTVV.